This T cell receptor beta chain appears in the sequencing data of a study of blood T cell repertoires in COVID-19. Study-level information: Acute and convalescent COVID-19 samples came from the United States, Italy and Spain. The analysed material was cDNA or gDNA that came from T cells, B-cell-depleted T cells, or PBMCs.

This CDR3 has 12 residues. Germline V lookup: CDR1 MNHEY, CDR2 SVGAGI. Germline trimming cut 5 bases from V and 4 bases from J; bases unmatched to any gene: 2. The protocol was immunoSEQ multiplex PCR, while the TCRdb copy is restricted to in-frame clones and leaves out a portion. The sample holds 20,000 to 30,000 clones, around 83% seen once. This sequence originates from a human donor in a cohort sampled during active COVID-19. This chain links TRBV6-5 with TRBJ2-7, with TRBD1 identical over 7 bases. The sequenced sample consisted of peripheral blood. CDR3 amino acids: CASSNRGYEQYF. CDR3 nucleotide sequence: TGTGCCAGCAGTAACAGGGGTTACGAGCAGTACTTC.